A selection of T cell receptor beta chains follows, all from one sample in a study of Ad26.COV2.S vaccination and SARS-CoV-2 variants. Produced via immunoSEQ multiplex PCR; TCRdb's table is partial and in-frame only. Of around 300,000 clones in the sample, around 88% are singletons; the top ten hold around 10%. The source material was peripheral blood, sampled in a trial of Ad26.COV2.S vaccine versus placebo. These receptors came from a person between 18 and 59 years old who received the Ad26.COV2.S COVID-19 vaccine or a placebo. Both conserved end residues are part of each CDR3. A D gene is named only where the DNA matches it firmly. Expanded clones get a size class; other rows say once, few or many, or leave the size out.

V gene	D gene	clone size	J gene	CDR3 protein	CDR3 DNA
TRBV4-2	.	.	TRBJ2-7	CASSLSQGPTYEQYF	TGTGCCAGCAGCCTCTCACAGGGACCCACCTACGAGCAGTACTTC
TRBV23-1	.	.	TRBJ2-4	CASSQSSQRPVPPYF	TGCGCCAGCAGTCAATCTTCCCAACGGCCCGTACCTCCGTACTTC
TRBV7-9	.	.	TRBJ1-3	CASSLEAPAGNTIYF	TGTGCCAGCAGCTTAGAGGCGCCAGCCGGAAACACCATATATTTT
TRBV29-1	.	.	TRBJ1-2	CSVAGRGYGYTF	TGCAGCGTTGCCGGGAGAGGCTATGGCTACACCTTC
TRBV7-9	.	.	TRBJ2-7	CASSQSGWGTGEQYF	TGTGCCAGCAGCCAAAGCGGATGGGGCACAGGTGAGCAGTACTTC
TRBV6-6	TRBD1	.	TRBJ2-2	CASSYSTGLQPGELFF	TGTGCCAGCAGTTACTCGACAGGGCTTCAGCCCGGGGAGCTGTTTTTT
TRBV6-6	.	.	TRBJ1-2	CASSTGIPGGGYTF	TGTGCCAGCTCGACCGGGATACCCGGGGGTGGCTACACCTTC
TRBV27	TRBD1	.	TRBJ1-1	CASRSGTGRSEAFF	TGTGCCAGCAGATCCGGGACAGGACGGTCTGAAGCTTTCTTT
TRBV24-1	TRBD2	.	TRBJ2-1	CATSDFRAGHNEQFF	TGTGCCACCAGTGATTTCAGAGCGGGGCACAATGAGCAGTTCTTC
TRBV27	.	many	TRBJ1-5	CASNPAGVLSNQPQHF	TGTGCCAGCAACCCTGCAGGGGTTCTTAGCAATCAGCCCCAGCATTTT
TRBV28	.	.	TRBJ1-4	CASSLGPPTNEKLFF	TGTGCCAGCAGTTTAGGGCCCCCGACTAATGAAAAACTGTTTTTT
TRBV7-9	.	.	TRBJ1-5	CASSWGAGNQPQHF	TGTGCCAGCAGCTGGGGGGCGGGGAATCAGCCCCAGCATTTT
TRBV6-5	TRBD2	.	TRBJ2-1	CASSYLAGTYNEQFF	TGTGCCAGCAGTTACTTAGCGGGGACCTACAATGAGCAGTTCTTC
TRBV28	TRBD2	.	TRBJ2-1	CAGQTLAGGAYNEQFF	TGTGCCGGGCAGACTTTAGCGGGAGGGGCCTACAATGAGCAGTTCTTC
TRBV4-3	TRBD2	.	TRBJ2-1	CASSPRLAGDPYNEQFF	TGCGCCAGCAGCCCGAGACTAGCGGGGGATCCCTACAATGAGCAGTTCTTC